This T cell receptor (beta chain) originates from a study of CD8+ T cells in alopecia areata. Findings of the study overall: Tofacitinib significantly brought down scalp clonality and expanded CD8+ clones among top 100.

Details on this clone: The antigen is undetermined.

RNA, once extracted, was reverse transcribed into cDNA for use as the sequencing template. TCRdb's table, derived via immunoSEQ multiplex PCR, lists solely in-frame clones and lacks some. The sample lists some 210,000 clones; under 70% were seen once. Trimming pared 5 bases from V and 1 base from J, leaving 13 bases between. Germline CDR1 is SGHRS and CDR2 is YFSETQ. The length of the CDR3 is 15 residues. Regarding treatment: oral pan-JAK inhibitor, 5-10 mg twice daily. PBMCs served as the source from which CD4+ and CD8+ T cells were sorted. The sample in question was CD4+ T cells sorted from blood, obtained at approximately week 42, from a patient treated with tofacitinib. The chain has TRBV5-1 and TRBJ1-5; tentative D call: TRBD1 (6 bases). This TCR was sampled from a human donor with alopecia areata. The DNA of the CDR3 is TGCGCCAGCAGTCCCGGGACAATGAGCAATCAGCCCCAGCATTTT. Translating gives CASSPGTMSNQPQHF.